Sequencing of this T cell receptor (beta chain) was carried out in a study of cytomegalovirus exposure and HLA in healthy donors. PCR amplification relied on 60 Vbeta primers (plus 13 Jbeta primers). Assay: immunoSEQ multiplex PCR; the TCRdb copy retains only in-frame clones and omits some. This sample's clone table lists 55,000 to 75,000 clones. Sequenced material: PBMCs. The receptor's source is a male donor in good health and CMV-seronegative.

The CDR3: CASSPRTGQNEKLFF. CDR3 nucleotides: TGTGCCAGCAGTCCCCGGACAGGGCAGAATGAAAAACTGTTTTTT. V is TRBV6-1 and J is TRBJ1-4, with 8 bases fitting TRBD1. The CDR3 extends over 15 amino acids. The germline V gene has CDR1 MNHNS and CDR2 SASEGT. V gave up 5 bases and J gave up 5 bases; unmatched junction bases: 7.